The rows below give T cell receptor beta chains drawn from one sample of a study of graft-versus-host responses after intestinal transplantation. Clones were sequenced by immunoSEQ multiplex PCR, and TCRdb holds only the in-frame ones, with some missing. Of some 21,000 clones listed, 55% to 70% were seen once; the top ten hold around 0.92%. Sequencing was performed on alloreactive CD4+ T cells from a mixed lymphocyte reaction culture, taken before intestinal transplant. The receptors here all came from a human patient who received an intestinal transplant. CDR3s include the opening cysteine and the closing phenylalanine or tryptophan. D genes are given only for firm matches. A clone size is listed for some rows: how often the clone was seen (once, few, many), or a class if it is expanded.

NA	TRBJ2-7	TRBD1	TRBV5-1	TGCGCCAGCAGCTTGGGGGGTGGACAGGGCCTCTACGAGCAGTACTTC	CASSLGGGQGLYEQYF
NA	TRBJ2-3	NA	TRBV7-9	TGTGCCAGCAGCTTAGTTTCCAGGATTGGGACAGATACGCAGTATTTT	CASSLVSRIGTDTQYF
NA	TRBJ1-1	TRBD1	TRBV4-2	TGTGCCAGCAGCCAAGACCCCGGGACAGGGGGCAAGAACACTGAAGCTTTCTTT	CASSQDPGTGGKNTEAFF
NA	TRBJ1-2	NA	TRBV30	TGTGCCTGGAGTGTAAGCAGCGACAGGTCGTACTATGGCTACACCTTC	CAWSVSSDRSYYGYTF
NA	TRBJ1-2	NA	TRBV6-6	TGTGCCAGCAGTTACCTCGACACAGCTGGCTACACCTTC	CASSYLDTAGYTF
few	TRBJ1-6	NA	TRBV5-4	TGTGCCAGCAGCATACGACTGGGTGCGACCTATAATTCACCCCTCCACTTT	CASSIRLGATYNSPLHF
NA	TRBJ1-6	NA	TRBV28	TGTGCCAGTCTTCAGGGTGTGGGATATAATTCACCCCTCCACTTT	CASLQGVGYNSPLHF
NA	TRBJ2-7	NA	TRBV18	TGTGCCAGCTCACCAATCGGCCTAGTGGACGAGCAGTACTTC	CASSPIGLVDEQYF
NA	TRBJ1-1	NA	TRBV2	TGTGCCAGCAGTGAAGTTCCAGGGAGGATGACTGAAGCTTTCTTT	CASSEVPGRMTEAFF
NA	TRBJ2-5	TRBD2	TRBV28	TGTGCCAGCAACCCCGGGGGGGGAGGAAGTCAAGAGACCCAGTACTTC	CASNPGGGGSQETQYF
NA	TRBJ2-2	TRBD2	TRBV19	TGTGCCAGTAGTCGACTAGCGGGCTCCACCGGGGAGCTGTTTTTT	CASSRLAGSTGELFF
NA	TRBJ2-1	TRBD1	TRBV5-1	TGCGCCAGCAGCTCCGATACTACAGGGGCTCGGGAGCAGTTCTTC	CASSSDTTGAREQFF
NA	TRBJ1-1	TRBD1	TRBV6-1	TGTGCCAGCAGAAGGGACAGCGAACTGAACACTGAAGCTTTCTTT	CASRRDSELNTEAFF
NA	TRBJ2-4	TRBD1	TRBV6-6	TGTGCCAGCAGGCATACAGGGGGCAAAAACATTCAGTACTTC	CASRHTGGKNIQYF
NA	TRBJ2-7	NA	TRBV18	TGTGCCAGCTCACCACCCCACAGGGTGCCTTCTTACGAGCAGTACTTC	CASSPPHRVPSYEQYF
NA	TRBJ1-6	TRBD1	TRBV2	TGTGCCAGCAGTGAAAGGGCAGGGGGGAATTCACCCCTCCACTTT	CASSERAGGNSPLHF
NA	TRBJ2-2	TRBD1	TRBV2	TGTGCCAGCACTCGGGACAGGAGAGCCGGGGAGCTGTTTTTT	CASTRDRRAGELFF
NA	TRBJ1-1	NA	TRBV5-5	TGTGCCAGCAGCTTGGTTATCAGCACTGAAGCTTTCTTT	CASSLVISTEAFF
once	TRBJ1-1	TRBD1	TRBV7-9	TGTGCCAGCAGCCATAACCAGGGGGAAACTGAAGCTTTCTTT	CASSHNQGETEAFF
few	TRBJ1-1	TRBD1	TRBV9	TGTGCCAGCAGCCCTTGGACAGGGCCTAACACTGAAGCTTTCTTT	CASSPWTGPNTEAFF
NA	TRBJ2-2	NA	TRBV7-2	TGTGCCAGCAGCCGGACAGCCACCGGGGAGCTGTTTTTT	CASSRTATGELFF
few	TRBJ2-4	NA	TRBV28	TGTGCCAGCAGTTTCCAACAGAAGGGGGCCAAAAACATTCAGTACTTC	CASSFQQKGAKNIQYF
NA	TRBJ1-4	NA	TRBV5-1	TGCGCCAGCAGCTTGGGGGCAGGTGAATATGAAAAACTGTTTTTT	CASSLGAGEYEKLFF
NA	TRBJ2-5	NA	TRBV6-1	TGTGCCAGCAGTTCCGACGGGACTTCCGTAGAGACCCAGTACTTC	CASSSDGTSVETQYF
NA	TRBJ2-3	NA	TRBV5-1	TGCGCCAGCACAGGGTCTAACACAGATACGCAGTATTTT	CASTGSNTDTQYF
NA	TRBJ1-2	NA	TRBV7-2	TGTGCCAGCAGCCTAGACGGGTATGGCTACACCTTC	CASSLDGYGYTF
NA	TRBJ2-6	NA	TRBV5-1	TGCGCCAGCAGCTTGTTCACTGGGGCCAACATCCTGACTTTC	CASSLFTGANILTF
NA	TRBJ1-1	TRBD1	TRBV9	TGTGCCAGCAGCGTAATAGGTAGGGGCCCCGGCGGCAGGGGGCCCGCGGGAACTTTCTTT	CASSVIGRGPGGRGPAGTFF
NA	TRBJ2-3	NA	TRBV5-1	TGCGCCAGCACTCCAGGGGGCACAGATACGCAGTATTTT	CASTPGGTDTQYF
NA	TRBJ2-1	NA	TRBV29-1	TGCAGCTCCCGCAGGCGCCTCAATGAGCAGTTCTTC	CSSRRRLNEQFF
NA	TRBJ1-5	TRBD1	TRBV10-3	TGTGCCACTGGGACAGGGGAAGGGCCCCAGCATTTT	CATGTGEGPQHF
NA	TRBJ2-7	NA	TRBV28	TGTGCCAGCAGTTTATTACCGCGGGGGCCCGAGCAGTACTTC	CASSLLPRGPEQYF
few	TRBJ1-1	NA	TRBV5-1	TGCGCCAGCAGCTTGACCCTCCGCCACGACAGAGCCAAGCCGTGGGAAGCTTTCTTT	CASSLTLRHDRAKPWEAFF
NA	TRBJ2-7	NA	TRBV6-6	TGTGCCAGCAGTACGCACGGTCCGAGCTCCTACGAGCAGTACTTC	CASSTHGPSSYEQYF
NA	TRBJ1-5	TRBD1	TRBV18	TGTGCCAGCTCACCAGTACAGGGGAATCAGCCCCAGCATTTT	CASSPVQGNQPQHF
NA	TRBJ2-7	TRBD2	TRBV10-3	TGTGCCATCAGTGAGTGGGAGGGAGCTAATTCCTACGAGCAGTACTTC	CAISEWEGANSYEQYF
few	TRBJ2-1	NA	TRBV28	TGTGCCAGCAGTTCCCCTCCTGACAATGAGCAGTTCTTC	CASSSPPDNEQFF
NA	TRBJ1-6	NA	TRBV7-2	TGTGCCAGCAGCTTCCTCAATTCACCCCTCCACTTT	CASSFLNSPLHF
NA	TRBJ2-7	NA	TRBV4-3	TGCGCCAGCAGCCAGGGAAGGGGCCTCTCCTACGAGCAGTACTTC	CASSQGRGLSYEQYF
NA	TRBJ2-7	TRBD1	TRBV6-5	TGTGCCAGCAGTTACGGACAGGGGGCCTACGAGCAGTACTTC	CASSYGQGAYEQYF
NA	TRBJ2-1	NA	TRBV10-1	TGCGCCAGCAGTGACCTAGGGCAGGGTGTGGATGAGCAGTTCTTC	CASSDLGQGVDEQFF
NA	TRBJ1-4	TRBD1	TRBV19	TGTGCCAGTAGTATTCTCGGGACAGCTAATGAAAAACTGTTTTTT	CASSILGTANEKLFF